This record looks at one TCR beta chain sequence and its context. The junction had 18 bases not matched to a gene; V was cut back by 3 bases and J by 5 bases. The CDR3 covers 20 residues. Germline V gene lookup returns CDR1 SGHRS and CDR2 YFSETQ. This sample was included in a study of technical replicates of blood from several donors. Profiling relied on immunoSEQ multiplex PCR, and the TCRdb table lists in-frame clones only, not all of them. The sample lists roughly 80,000 clones, about 97% occurring once. The receptor comes from a human donor in good health. The chain carries TRBV5-1 and TRBJ1-3, with 12 bases fitting TRBD1. Sequencing was carried out using T cells isolated from PBMCs. The CDR3 DNA is TGCGCCAGCAGCTATTCCTCCGGGACAGGGGGCGCGGGCGGGAGAAACACCATATATTTT. Protein: CASSYSSGTGGAGGRNTIYF.